The source of this T cell receptor beta chain is a study of blood T cells in healthy people across ages. Findings and limits, study-wide: In long-lived donors, naive CD4+ cell counts and diversity exceeded those of aged donors.

Primed by a sample-barcoded 5' primer and a J-beta primer mix, a second PCR proceeded for about 6 to 11 cycles. TCRdb analysed the 5' RACE reads with MiXCR anew, one entry per CDR3 protein. Among about 780,000 distinct CDR3 sequences listed, roughly 24% were seen once. This clonotype was detected only a few times. The antigen remains unidentified. Looked up from germline, CDR1 is SGHRS and CDR2 is YFSETQ. CDR3 length: 14 residues. Trimming stripped 4 bases from V and 7 bases from J, with 15 bases between. These records were also assigned to another study, of T cells of mothers and their children. Per that paper: Maternal samples each gave over 9.5 million TCR beta CDR3 reads, and child samples several million each.

Specimen: blood. This TCR derives from a boy between 10 and 17 years old in good health. J is TRBJ1-5 and V is TRBV5-1; D unclear. The CDR3 loop is CASSLLEGGQPQHF. The CDR3 DNA reads as TGCGCCAGCAGCCTCCTGGAGGGAGGGCAGCCCCAGCATTTT. Full variable domain (rest looked up from reference TRBV5-1 and TRBJ1-5): KAGVTQTPRYLIKTRGQQVTLSCSPISGHRSVSWYQQTPGQGLQFLFEYFSETQRNKGNFPGRFSGRQFSNSRSEMNVSTLELGDSALYLCASSLLEGGQPQHFGDGTRLSIL.